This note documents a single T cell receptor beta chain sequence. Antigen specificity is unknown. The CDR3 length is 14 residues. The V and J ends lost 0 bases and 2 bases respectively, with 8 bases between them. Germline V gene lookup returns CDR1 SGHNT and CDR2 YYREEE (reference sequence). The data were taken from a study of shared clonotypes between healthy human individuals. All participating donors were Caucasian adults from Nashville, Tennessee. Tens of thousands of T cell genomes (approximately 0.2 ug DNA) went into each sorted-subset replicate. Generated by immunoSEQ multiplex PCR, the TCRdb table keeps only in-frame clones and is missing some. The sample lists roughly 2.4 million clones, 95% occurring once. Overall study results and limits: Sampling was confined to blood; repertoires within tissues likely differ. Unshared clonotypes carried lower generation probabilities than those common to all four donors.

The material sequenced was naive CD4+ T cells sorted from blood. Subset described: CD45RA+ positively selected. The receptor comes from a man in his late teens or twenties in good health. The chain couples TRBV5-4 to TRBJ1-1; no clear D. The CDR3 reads CASSLEHQNTEAFF. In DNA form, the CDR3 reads TGTGCCAGCAGCTTGGAACACCAAAACACTGAAGCTTTCTTT.